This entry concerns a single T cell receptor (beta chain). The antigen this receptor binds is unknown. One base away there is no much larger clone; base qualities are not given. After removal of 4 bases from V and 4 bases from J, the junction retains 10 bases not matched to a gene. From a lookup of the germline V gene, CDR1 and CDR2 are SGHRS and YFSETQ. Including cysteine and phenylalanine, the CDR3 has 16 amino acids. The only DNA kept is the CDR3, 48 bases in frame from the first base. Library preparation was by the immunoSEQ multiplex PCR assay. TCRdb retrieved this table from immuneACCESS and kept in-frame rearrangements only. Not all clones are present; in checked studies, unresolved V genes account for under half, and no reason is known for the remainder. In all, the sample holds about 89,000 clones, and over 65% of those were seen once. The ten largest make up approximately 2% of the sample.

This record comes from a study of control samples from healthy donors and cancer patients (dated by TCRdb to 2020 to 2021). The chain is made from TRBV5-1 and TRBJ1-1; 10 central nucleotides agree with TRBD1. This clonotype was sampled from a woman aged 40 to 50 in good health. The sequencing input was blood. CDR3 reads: CASSLRTGGAGTEAFF. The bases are TGCGCCAGCAGCCTCCGGACAGGGGGGGCGGGCACTGAAGCTTTCTTT.